One and the same sample provided the 21 T cell receptor beta chains below, sequenced in a study of Ad26.COV2.S vaccination and SARS-CoV-2 variants. Specified treatment: 15 to 20 received Ad26.COV2.S at low or high dose, single or two shots; roughly 5 received placebo; per-sample allocation not given. Samples analyzed were those drawn on day 63 after the first vaccine or placebo injection. The assay was immunoSEQ multiplex PCR, and TCRdb's table has in-frame clones only and misses some. The table lists around 450,000 clones, around 89% of them singletons, with 1.5% to 2% in the top ten. The source material was peripheral blood, sampled in a trial of Ad26.COV2.S vaccine versus placebo. The source of these receptors is a person between 18 and 60 years old who received the Ad26.COV2.S COVID-19 vaccine or a placebo.

The gene calls are TRBV25-1 and TRBJ2-2; D is possibly TRBD1 (6 bases). Germline CDR1 MGHDK, CDR2 SYGVNS. CDR3 length: 18 residues. V lost 2 bases and J lost 3, with 19 bases in between. CDR3 in DNA: TGTGCCAGCAGTGAAGGGCAGGGGAGAGTGTGGGACACCGGGGAGCTGTTTTTT. Its translation is CASSEGQGRVWDTGELFF.

The chain combines TRBV6-5 with TRBJ2-7, with D perhaps assigned TRBD1 or TRBD2 (5 bases each). Germline V lookup: CDR1 MNHEY, CDR2 SVGAGI. Trimming cost V 6 bases and J 4 bases, with 16 bases left between them. The CDR3 loop spans 14 amino acids. CDR3 residues: CASRRRARQYEQYF. The CDR3 DNA is TGTGCCAGCAGACGGCGGGCGAGACAGTACGAGCAGTACTTC.

This chain connects TRBV4-1 to TRBJ2-6; 9 nucleotides line up with TRBD1. The germline V gene has CDR1 MGHRA and CDR2 YSYEKL. Unmatched junction bases numbered 8, after V lost 2 bases and J lost 0 bases. The CDR3 is 19 amino acids. Here the CDR3 DNA reads TGCGCCAGCAGCCAATCCCGGGACAGGGCAAGCTCTGGGGCCAACGTCCTGACTTTC. Translated, it gives CASSQSRDRASSGANVLTF.

The J gene is TRBJ2-1, the V gene TRBV24-1, with 9 positions matching TRBD2. The V gene end was trimmed by 4 bases and the J gene end by 3 bases; junction bases not matched to a gene: 6. The CDR3 length is 16 residues. Germline lookup yields CDR1 KGHDR and CDR2 SFDVKD. For the CDR3, the DNA is TGTGCCACCAGTGACCCAGTAGCGGGAGTCTACAATGAGCAGTTCTTC. Translating gives CATSDPVAGVYNEQFF.

This chain joins TRBV7-8 and TRBJ2-3; TRBD2 agrees at 13 bases. Looked up from germline, CDR1 is SGHVS and CDR2 is FQNEAQ. Trimming removed 4 bases from V and 2 bases from J; junction bases left unmatched: 15. The CDR3 covers 20 residues. DNA for the CDR3: TGTGCCAGCAGCTACCCGACTAGCGGGGGGACACCGAGCCCCACAGATACGCAGTATTTT. It yields the protein CASSYPTSGGTPSPTDTQYF.

This clone was detected only a few times. The chain combines TRBV5-1 with TRBJ1-3; no clear D gene. The CDR3 spans 15 residues. Germline V gene lookup returns CDR1 SGHRS and CDR2 YFSETQ. Trimming pared 0 bases from V and 0 bases from J, leaving 7 bases between. The CDR3 is CASSLGAVSGNTIYF. The CDR3 DNA sequence: TGCGCCAGCAGCTTGGGGGCCGTCTCTGGAAACACCATATATTTT. Filled out from reference TRBV5-1 and TRBJ1-3, the complete variable domain reads KAGVTQTPRYLIKTRGQQVTLSCSPISGHRSVSWYQQTPGQGLQFLFEYFSETQRNKGNFPGRFSGRQFSNSRSEMNVSTLELGDSALYLCASSLGAVSGNTIYFGEGSWLTVV.

This clone showed up just once. J is TRBJ1-1 and V is TRBV6-5, with D possibly TRBD1 on 5 matching bases. Looked up from germline, CDR1 is MNHEY and CDR2 is SVGAGI. The CDR3 runs 15 residues. V lost 7 bases and J lost 1, with 16 bases in between. CDR3: CASTHTIDRNTEAFF. The CDR3 DNA sequence: TGTGCCAGCACCCATACCATAGACAGGAACACTGAAGCTTTCTTT.

This clone is a singleton in its sample. This chain links TRBV27 with TRBJ1-4; D possibly corresponds to TRBD1 (6 bases). This CDR3 has 16 amino acids. Germline V gives CDR1 MNHEY, CDR2 SMNVEV (reference sequence). Trimming shortened V by 5 bases and J by 7 bases, and 20 bases separated the two germline ends. The CDR3 sequence is CASSPTGGGNSEKLFF. The CDR3 region has the DNA TGTGCCAGCAGTCCCACGGGGGGGGGCAACAGTGAAAAACTGTTTTTT. The full variable domain, its missing parts supplied by reference TRBV27 and TRBJ1-4, is EAQVTQNPRYLITVTGKKLTVTCSQNMNHEYMSWYRQDPGLGLRQIYYSMNVEVTDKGDVPEGYKVSRKEKRNFPLILESPSPNQTSLYFCASSPTGGGNSEKLFFGSGTQLSVL.

The chain recombines TRBV15 with TRBJ2-5, with D possibly TRBD1 on 6 matching bases. Germline V gives CDR1 LNHNV, CDR2 YYDKDF (reference sequence). The V gene lost 3 bases and the J gene lost 5 bases, with 10 bases spanning the gap. This CDR3 has 13 residues. The CDR3: CATSRQGTETQYF. Here the CDR3 DNA reads TGTGCCACCAGCAGGCAGGGGACGGAGACCCAGTACTTC.

V usage is TRBV7-9 and J usage is TRBJ1-2; 7 bases match TRBD1. Germline CDR1 reads SEHNR; CDR2 reads FQNEAQ (reference sequence). The CDR3 runs to 14 residues. V lost 1 base to trimming and J lost 4 bases; unmatched junction nucleotides: 3. CDR3 amino acids: CASSLEGTAYGYTF. The CDR3, as DNA: TGTGCCAGCAGCTTAGAGGGGACAGCCTATGGCTACACCTTC.

The gene calls are TRBV7-9 and TRBJ2-2; 8 bases align to TRBD2. The length of the CDR3 is 16 residues. V trimming: 4 bases; J trimming: 4 bases; junction bases outside the gene matches: 8. The V gene's germline CDR1 is SEHNR and CDR2 FQNEAQ (reference sequence). CDR3 nucleotides: TGTGCCAGCAGCTCAACCGGGACTAGTCGCACCGGGGAGCTGTTTTTT. Protein product: CASSSTGTSRTGELFF.

The gene calls are TRBV6-6 and TRBJ1-2; 10 bases match TRBD1. Germline V gene lookup returns CDR1 MNHNY and CDR2 SVGAGI (reference sequence). The V gene end was trimmed by 4 bases and the J gene end by 5 bases; junction bases not matched to a gene: 7. The CDR3 has 15 amino acids. CDR3 DNA: TGTGCCAGCAGTTTATCTCCGGGACAGGGGTATGGCTACACCTTC. Translating gives CASSLSPGQGYGYTF.

The gene calls are TRBV6-5 and TRBJ2-2; D may be TRBD1 (6 bases). CDR1 is MNHEY, CDR2 SVGAGI, per germline. V lost 6 bases and J lost 5, with 10 bases in between. CDR3 size: 13 residues. CDR3 in DNA: TGTGCCAGCAGAACAGGGAGTACCGGGGAGCTGTTTTTT. This sequence encodes CASRTGSTGELFF.

The rearrangement joins TRBV7-2 to TRBJ2-7; D possibly corresponds to TRBD2 (5 bases). CDR1 and CDR2 (germline): SGHTA, FQGNSA. This CDR3 is 14 amino acids long. V was cut by 2 bases and J by 5 bases, with 13 bases left in between. CDR3 residues: CASSLPGSGDEQYF. In DNA, the CDR3 is TGTGCCAGCAGCTTACCGGGGTCCGGGGACGAGCAGTACTTC.

V usage is TRBV28 and J usage is TRBJ2-3, with 9 nucleotides matching TRBD2. Germline loops: CDR1 MDHEN, CDR2 SYDVKM. V shed 6 bases, J shed 2 bases, and the junction held 6 bases outside the gene matches. CDR3 length: 15 amino acids. The CDR3 is CASSLTSGYTDTQYF. The CDR3 region has the DNA TGTGCCAGCAGCCTGACTAGCGGATACACAGATACGCAGTATTTT.

The gene calls are TRBV11-2 and TRBJ2-3; 13 nucleotides align to TRBD2. The V segment lost 1 base and the J segment 5 bases; nucleotides outside the gene matches: 6. There are 17 residues in the CDR3. Per the germline V gene, CDR1 is SGHAT and CDR2 is FQNNGV. CDR3 in amino acids: CASSLVGTSGKVDTQYF. DNA of the CDR3: TGTGCCAGCAGCTTAGTCGGGACTAGCGGGAAGGTAGATACGCAGTATTTT. Complete variable domain (other parts from reference TRBV11-2 and TRBJ2-3): EAGVAQSPRYKIIEKRQSVAFWCNPISGHATLYWYQQILGQGPKLLIQFQNNGVVDDSQLPKDRFSAERLKGVDSTLKIQPAKLEDSAVYLCASSLVGTSGKVDTQYFGPGTRLTVL.

This rearrangement joins TRBV7-9 to TRBJ2-1, with TRBD2 matching 11 bases. Germline V CDR1 and CDR2: SEHNR, FQNEAQ (reference sequence). The trim removed 4 bases at V and 2 bases at J, leaving 1 base unmatched. The CDR3 has 15 amino acids. CDR3: CASSSLAGAYNEQFF. CDR3 coding DNA: TGTGCCAGCAGCTCACTAGCGGGAGCCTACAATGAGCAGTTCTTC.

This rearrangement joins TRBV7-8 to TRBJ1-3; no definite D call. Between the trimmed V and J ends, which lost 1 base and 3 bases, there was a span of 7 bases. The CDR3 contains 14 residues. CDR1 is SGHVS and CDR2 is FQNEAQ in the germline V gene. The DNA of the CDR3 is TGTGCCAGCAGCTTAGACCGGGGTGGAAACACCATATATTTT. This encodes CASSLDRGGNTIYF.

The chain combines TRBV9 with TRBJ1-2; 7 bases are shared with TRBD1. After removal of 0 bases from V and 2 bases from J, the junction contained 1 base not matched to a gene. Germline V gene lookup returns CDR1 SGDLS and CDR2 YYNGEE. This CDR3 spans 14 amino acids. The CDR3 sequence is CASSVGTGNYGYTF. CDR3 coding DNA: TGTGCCAGCAGCGTAGGGACAGGCAACTATGGCTACACCTTC.

In its sample, this clone was seen a few times. The V gene is TRBV6-6, the J gene TRBJ2-5; 7 nucleotides agree with TRBD1. This CDR3 comprises 15 residues. The J segment lost 2 bases and the V segment lost 7 bases, leaving 10 bases of the junction unmatched. The germline CDR1 and CDR2 sequences are MNHNY and SVGAGI (reference sequence). CDR3 nucleotides: TGTGCCAGCAAGAAAATAAGACAGGGACAAGAGACCCAGTACTTC. Protein: CASKKIRQGQETQYF.

V is TRBV19 and J is TRBJ2-2; 10 nucleotides agree with TRBD2. This CDR3 spans 16 amino acids. Germline V lookup: CDR1 LNHDA, CDR2 SQIVND (reference sequence). V was clipped by 5 bases and J by 3 bases; unmatched bases: 6. CDR3 amino acids: CASSPRTSGDTGELFF. The CDR3 bases are TGTGCCAGTAGTCCGAGGACTAGCGGAGACACCGGGGAGCTGTTTTTT.